Shown below are 16 T cell receptor beta chains from a single sample sequenced in a study of blood T cell repertoires in COVID-19. TCRdb's table, derived via immunoSEQ multiplex PCR, lists solely in-frame clones and lacks some. The sample yields over 400,000 clones, roughly 88% seen once. Material for sequencing was peripheral blood. The receptor source for this set is a woman aged 30 to 39 with active or convalescent COVID-19.

The rearrangement uses TRBV7-9 and TRBJ2-1; 12 bases match TRBD2. V was clipped by 1 base and J by 7 bases; unmatched bases: 2. The CDR3 sequence is 15 residues long. Germline V gene sequence: CDR1 SEHNR, CDR2 FQNEAQ (reference sequence). The CDR3 DNA is TGTGCCAGCAGCTTAGAGACTAGCGGGAGAAATGAGCAGTTCTTC. Its protein is CASSLETSGRNEQFF.

This clone was seen once. The V call is TRBV27, the J call TRBJ2-7; D gene ambiguous. CDR3 size: 15 residues. V gave up 2 bases and J gave up 2 bases, with 13 bases separating them. CDR1 and CDR2 from the germline V gene are MNHEY and SMNVEV (reference sequence). The CDR3 region has the DNA TGTGCCAGCAGTTTAATGACATCGGCCCCCTACGAGCAGTACTTC. Its protein is CASSLMTSAPYEQYF.

The chain combines TRBV6-5 with TRBJ1-4; 12 nucleotides match TRBD1. The CDR3 length is 15 residues. CDR1 is MNHEY, CDR2 SVGAGI, per germline. J was trimmed by 8 bases and V by 9 bases; bases with no gene match: 10. As DNA, the CDR3 is TGTGCCAGTATTCCGGGACAGGGGGCGCGAGAAAAACTGTTTTTT. This gives the protein CASIPGQGAREKLFF.

The gene calls are TRBV10-2 and TRBJ1-1; 8 nucleotides align to TRBD1. CDR1 WSHSY and CDR2 SAAADI come from the germline V gene. The trim removed 3 bases at V and 1 base at J, leaving 10 bases unmatched. The CDR3 runs to 17 residues. The CDR3 DNA sequence: TGCGCCAGCAGTGAAGGGACAGGCCCCCCCGCGAACACTGAAGCTTTCTTT. It translates to CASSEGTGPPANTEAFF.

This clone came up a few times. The V call is TRBV4-1, the J call TRBJ2-2, with 8 bases lining up with TRBD1. The CDR3 covers 15 residues. CDR1 is MGHRA and CDR2 is YSYEKL in the germline V gene. The V and J ends lost 8 bases and 1 base, in that order; junction bases with no gene match: 6. CDR3 DNA: TGCGCCAGCGCCCCGGGGACAGGGAACACCGGGGAGCTGTTTTTT. Its protein product is CASAPGTGNTGELFF.

This clone was picked up one time. The J gene is TRBJ1-1, the V gene TRBV29-1, with 8 bases fitting TRBD1. The J segment lost 0 bases and the V segment lost 7 bases, leaving 4 bases of the junction unmatched. This CDR3 has 13 amino acids. Germline CDR1 reads SQVTM; CDR2 reads ANQGSEA. The CDR3 is CSATTGVNTEAFF. The CDR3 nucleotides are TGCAGCGCCACGACAGGGGTGAACACTGAAGCTTTCTTT. Combining the CDR3 with reference TRBV29-1 and TRBJ1-1 gives the whole variable domain SAVISQKPSRDICQRGTSLTIQCQVDSQVTMMFWYRQQPGQSLTLIATANQGSEATYESGFVIDKFPISRPNLTFSTLTVSNMSPEDSSIYLCSATTGVNTEAFFGQGTRLTVV.

The chain uses TRBV12-3 or TRBV12-4 and TRBJ1-2; D not certain. The CDR3 loop spans 13 amino acids. V dropped 8 bases and J dropped 2 bases, with 12 bases sitting between them. CDR3 loop: CASAPGNNYGYTF. CDR3 sequence (DNA): TGTGCCAGCGCCCCCGGGAACAACTATGGCTACACCTTC.

This chain connects TRBV24-1 to TRBJ2-3; 11 bases line up with TRBD1. Trimming at V came to 4 bases and at J to 3 bases, leaving 5 bases not matched to a gene. The CDR3 is 16 residues long. Germline CDR1 KGHDR, CDR2 SFDVKD. CDR3 DNA: TGTGCCACCAGTGAGGGACAGGGGGGTGAGACAGATACGCAGTATTTT. The encoded protein is CATSEGQGGETDTQYF.

The V gene is TRBV18, the J gene TRBJ1-4; TRBD1 agrees at 9 bases. The CDR3 runs 15 residues. Per the germline V gene, CDR1 is KGHSH and CDR2 is LQKENI. Trimming took 2 bases from V and 8 from J; bases not matched to a gene: 6. The CDR3 spells CASSPGTGMGEKLFF. CDR3 sequence (DNA): TGTGCCAGCTCACCAGGGACAGGGATGGGAGAAAAACTGTTTTTT.

The chain combines TRBV14 with TRBJ2-7; D not certain. Trimming pared 6 bases from V and 2 bases from J, leaving 14 bases between. Germline CDR1 and CDR2: SGHDN and FVKESK. The CDR3 covers 14 residues. As DNA, the CDR3 is TGTGCCAGCAGTATCCGGCCGGCGGCCTACGAGCAGTACTTC. It translates to CASSIRPAAYEQYF.

This rearrangement joins TRBV7-9 to TRBJ1-1, with 10 bases fitting TRBD1. This CDR3 contains 17 residues. Germline CDR1 reads SEHNR; CDR2 reads FQNEAQ (reference sequence). Trimming took 5 bases from V and 0 from J; bases not matched to a gene: 9. The CDR3 bases are TGTGCCAGCAGCCTAGTCGGACAGGGGGATATGAACACTGAAGCTTTCTTT. Translated: CASSLVGQGDMNTEAFF.

This chain links TRBV7-9 with TRBJ2-4; 9 bases map to TRBD1. The germline CDR1 and CDR2 sequences are SEHNR and FQNEAQ (reference sequence). Unmatched junction bases numbered 1, after V lost 1 base and J lost 0 bases. CDR3 length: 16 residues. The CDR3 loop reads CASSLDRGLAKNIQYF. The DNA of the CDR3 is TGTGCCAGCAGCTTAGACAGGGGGCTAGCCAAAAACATTCAGTACTTC.

The chain combines TRBV19 with TRBJ1-4; D perhaps matches TRBD1 (6 bases). The germline V gene encodes CDR1 LNHDA and CDR2 SQIVND (reference sequence). Trimming cost V 5 bases and J 9 bases, with 16 bases left between them. The CDR3 loop spans 14 amino acids. CDR3 region: CASSQGRGEKKLFF. The CDR3 region has the DNA TGTGCCAGTAGTCAGGGCAGGGGAGAAAAAAAACTGTTTTTT.

The V and J genes are TRBV7-9 and TRBJ2-3, with 7 bases aligning to TRBD2. The germline CDR1 and CDR2 sequences are SEHNR and FQNEAQ (reference sequence). The CDR3 sequence is 16 residues long. V lost 5 bases to trimming and J lost 0 bases; unmatched junction nucleotides: 8. CDR3 loop: CASSVLATESTDTQYF. CDR3 nucleotide sequence: TGTGCCAGCAGCGTACTAGCGACCGAGAGCACAGATACGCAGTATTTT. Full variable domain (missing parts from reference TRBV7-9 and TRBJ2-3): DTGVSQNPRHKITKRGQNVTFRCDPISEHNRLYWYRQTLGQGPEFLTYFQNEAQLEKSRLLSDRFSAERPKGSFSTLEIQRTEQGDSAMYLCASSVLATESTDTQYFGPGTRLTVL.

The table lists this clone with a count of one. The chain links TRBV20-1 to TRBJ2-5, with D uncertain. The CDR3 is 11 amino acids. The germline gives CDR1 DFQATT, CDR2 SNEGSKA (reference sequence). V lost 0 bases, J lost 7 bases, and 6 bases lay in between. The CDR3 spells CSARDLGTQYF. CDR3 coding DNA: TGCAGTGCTAGAGATCTAGGGACCCAGTACTTC.

The chain recombines TRBV27 with TRBJ1-2, with 7 bases aligning to TRBD1. Unmatched junction bases numbered 7, after V lost 6 bases and J lost 3 bases. From germline, CDR1 is MNHEY and CDR2 SMNVEV (reference sequence). This CDR3 is 14 amino acids long. The CDR3 reads CASSGFGQDYGYTF. The CDR3 nucleotides are TGTGCCAGCAGCGGATTCGGACAGGACTATGGCTACACCTTC.